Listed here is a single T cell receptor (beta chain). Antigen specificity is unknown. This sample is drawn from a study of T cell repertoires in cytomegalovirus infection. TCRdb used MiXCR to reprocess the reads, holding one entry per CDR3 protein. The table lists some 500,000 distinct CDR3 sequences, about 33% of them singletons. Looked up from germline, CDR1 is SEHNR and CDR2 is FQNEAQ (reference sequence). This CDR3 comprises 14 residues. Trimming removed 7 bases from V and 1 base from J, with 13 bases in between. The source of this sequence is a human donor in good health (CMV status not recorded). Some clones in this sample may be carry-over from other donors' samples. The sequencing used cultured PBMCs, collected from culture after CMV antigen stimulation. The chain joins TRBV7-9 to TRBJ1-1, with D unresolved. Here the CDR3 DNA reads TGTGCCAGCACAATCGGATGGGGGAACACTGAAGCTTTCTTT. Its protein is CASTIGWGNTEAFF.